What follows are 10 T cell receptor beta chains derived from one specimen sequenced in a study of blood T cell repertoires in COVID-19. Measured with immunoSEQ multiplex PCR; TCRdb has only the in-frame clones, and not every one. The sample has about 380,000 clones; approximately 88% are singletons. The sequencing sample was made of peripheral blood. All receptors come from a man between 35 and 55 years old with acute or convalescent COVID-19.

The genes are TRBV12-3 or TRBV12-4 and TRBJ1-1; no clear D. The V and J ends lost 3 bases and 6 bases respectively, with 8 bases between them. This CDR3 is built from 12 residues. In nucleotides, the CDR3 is TGTGCCAGCAGTTTCGGGGTCCCTGAAGCTTTCTTT. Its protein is CASSFGVPEAFF.

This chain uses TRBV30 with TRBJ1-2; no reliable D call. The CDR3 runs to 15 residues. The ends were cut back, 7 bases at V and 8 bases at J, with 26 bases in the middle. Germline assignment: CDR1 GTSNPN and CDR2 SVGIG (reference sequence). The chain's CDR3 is CAFGASGLQTGGYTF. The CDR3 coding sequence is TGTGCCTTTGGAGCTTCCGGGCTCCAGACGGGAGGCTACACCTTC.

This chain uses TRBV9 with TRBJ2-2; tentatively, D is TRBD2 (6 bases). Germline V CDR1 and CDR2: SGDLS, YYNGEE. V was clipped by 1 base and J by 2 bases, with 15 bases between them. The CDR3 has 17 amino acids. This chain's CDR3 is CASSVQRLVGNTGELFF. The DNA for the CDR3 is TGTGCCAGCAGCGTACAAAGACTAGTCGGAAACACCGGGGAGCTGTTTTTT.

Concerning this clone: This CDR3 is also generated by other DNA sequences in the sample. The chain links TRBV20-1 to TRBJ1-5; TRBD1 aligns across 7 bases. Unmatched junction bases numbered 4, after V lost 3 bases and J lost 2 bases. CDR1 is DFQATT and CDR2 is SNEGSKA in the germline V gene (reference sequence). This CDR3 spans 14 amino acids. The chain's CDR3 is CSASQGGGNQPQHF. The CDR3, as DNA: TGCAGTGCTAGTCAAGGGGGCGGCAATCAGCCCCAGCATTTT.

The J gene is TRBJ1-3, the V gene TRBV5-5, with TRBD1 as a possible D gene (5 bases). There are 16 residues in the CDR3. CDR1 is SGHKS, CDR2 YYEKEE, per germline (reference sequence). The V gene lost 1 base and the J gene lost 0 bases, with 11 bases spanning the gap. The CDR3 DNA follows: TGTGCCAGCAGCTTGCGACAGTTCTTCTCTGGAAACACCATATATTTT. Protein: CASSLRQFFSGNTIYF.

CDR3 bases: TGTGCCAGCTCACCGGCTAGCGGGAGCACAGATACGCAGTATTTT. It translates to CASSPASGSTDTQYF. The chain recombines TRBV18 with TRBJ2-3; 8 nucleotides match TRBD2. Trimming took 3 bases from V and 0 from J; bases not matched to a gene: 2. CDR3 length: 15 amino acids. Germline CDR1 and CDR2: KGHSH and LQKENI.

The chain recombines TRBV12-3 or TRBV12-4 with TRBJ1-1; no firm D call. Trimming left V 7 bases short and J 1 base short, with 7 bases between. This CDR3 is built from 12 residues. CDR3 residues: CASNHGNTEAFF. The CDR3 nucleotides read TGTGCCAGCAACCACGGGAACACTGAAGCTTTCTTT.

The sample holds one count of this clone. CDR3 DNA: TGTGCCAGCAGCTTACTAGCCGGCAAATTCAATCAGCCCCAGCATTTT. Protein: CASSLLAGKFNQPQHF. V gene TRBV7-9 combines with J gene TRBJ1-5; D unresolved. V shed 2 bases and J shed 3 bases, with 14 bases lying between them. This CDR3 is built from 16 residues. The germline gives CDR1 SEHNR, CDR2 FQNEAQ (reference sequence).

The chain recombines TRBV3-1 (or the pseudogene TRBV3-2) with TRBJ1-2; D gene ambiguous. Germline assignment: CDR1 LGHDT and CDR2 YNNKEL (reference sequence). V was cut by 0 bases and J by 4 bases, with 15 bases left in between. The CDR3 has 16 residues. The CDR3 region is CASSQDLRRGFYGYTF. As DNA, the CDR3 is TGTGCCAGCAGCCAAGATTTGCGTCGGGGATTCTATGGCTACACCTTC.

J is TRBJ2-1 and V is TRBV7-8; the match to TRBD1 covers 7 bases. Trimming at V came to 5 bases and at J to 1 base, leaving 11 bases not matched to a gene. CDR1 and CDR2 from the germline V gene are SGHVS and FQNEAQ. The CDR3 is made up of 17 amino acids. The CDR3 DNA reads TGTGCCAGCAGCCAGGGCCGGGACAGTTATTCCTACAATGAGCAGTTCTTC. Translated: CASSQGRDSYSYNEQFF.